This note documents a single T cell receptor (beta chain) sequence. A much larger clone is a single base away; this may be a read error. Other DNA sequences in this specimen translate into the identical CDR3. Some clones are missing from TCRdb's copy, which holds only in-frame ones; the method was immunoSEQ multiplex PCR. The sample consists of more than 150,000 clones, approximately 88% of them appearing once. This sample stems from a study of blood T cell repertoires in COVID-19. The source of this sequence is a woman aged 60-70 years with acute or convalescent COVID-19. Sequences were obtained from peripheral blood.

Here the CDR3 reads CASSLAGNTEAFF. The CDR3 DNA is TGCGCCAGCAGCTTGGCAGGGAACACTGAAGCTTTCTTT. The rearrangement links TRBV5-1 to TRBJ1-1; D is unresolved. V shed 0 bases and J shed 1 base, with 4 bases lying between them. There are 13 residues in the CDR3. The V gene's germline CDR1 is SGHRS and CDR2 YFSETQ. The complete variable domain, with remaining parts taken from reference TRBV5-1 and TRBJ1-1, reads KAGVTQTPRYLIKTRGQQVTLSCSPISGHRSVSWYQQTPGQGLQFLFEYFSETQRNKGNFPGRFSGRQFSNSRSEMNVSTLELGDSALYLCASSLAGNTEAFFGQGTRLTVV.